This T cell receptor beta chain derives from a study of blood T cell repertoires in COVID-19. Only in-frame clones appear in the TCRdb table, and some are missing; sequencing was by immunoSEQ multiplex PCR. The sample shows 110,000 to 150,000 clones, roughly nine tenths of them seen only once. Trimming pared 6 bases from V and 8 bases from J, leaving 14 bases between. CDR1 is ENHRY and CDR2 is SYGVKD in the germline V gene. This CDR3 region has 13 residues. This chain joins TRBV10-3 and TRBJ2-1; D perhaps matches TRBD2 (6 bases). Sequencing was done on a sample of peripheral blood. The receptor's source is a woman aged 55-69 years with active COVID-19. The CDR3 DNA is TGTGCCATCAGCCGGGAGTGGATGTATGAGCAGTTCTTC. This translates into CAISREWMYEQFF.